A single sample is the source of the 9 T cell receptor beta chains below, sequenced in a study of blood T cell repertoires in COVID-19. Sequencing was performed with immunoSEQ multiplex PCR; in TCRdb, only in-frame clones are kept and a portion is missing. In the table there are 150,000 to 200,000 clones, more than 70% of which are singletons. Sequenced material: peripheral blood. These receptors all stem from a man aged 18 to 29 with active or convalescent COVID-19.

This sequence joins TRBV7-2 and TRBJ2-5, with TRBD2 identical over 7 bases. The CDR3 loop spans 13 amino acids. Germline values: CDR1 SGHTA, CDR2 FQGNSA. Unmatched junction bases numbered 3, after V lost 1 base and J lost 7 bases. The CDR3 DNA sequence: TGTGCCAGCAGCTTAGAGGGCGGGGGGACCCAGTACTTC. It translates to CASSLEGGGTQYF.

V gene TRBV5-1 combines with J gene TRBJ2-1; 10 bases fit TRBD2. Germline assignment: CDR1 SGHRS and CDR2 YFSETQ. Trimming took 1 base from V and 11 from J; bases not matched to a gene: 18. The CDR3 runs 18 residues. The CDR3 is CASSLILALGTSARKQFF. In DNA, the CDR3 is TGCGCCAGCAGCTTGATCTTGGCCTTAGGGACTAGCGCCAGAAAGCAGTTCTTC.

The sample holds one count of this clone. The chain recombines TRBV5-6 with TRBJ2-7; D unclear. Trimming removed 4 bases from V and 4 bases from J, with 15 bases in between. This CDR3 region has 14 residues. Germline V gene sequence: CDR1 SGHDT, CDR2 YYEEEE. CDR3 loop: CASSATRFSYEQYF. CDR3 coding DNA: TGTGCCAGCAGCGCGACCAGGTTTTCGTACGAGCAGTACTTC.

By sample share, this clone is medium-sized. This sequence joins TRBV7-9 and TRBJ2-2; 11 bases are shared with TRBD2. Germline V CDR1 and CDR2: SEHNR, FQNEAQ (reference sequence). The CDR3 length is 17 residues. Losses at the gene ends were 6 bases for V and 2 bases for J; bases not matched to a gene: 8. The CDR3 nucleotides read TGTGCCAGCAGAGAGGGACTAGCGGAAAGAAACACCGGGGAGCTGTTTTTT. Its translation is CASREGLAERNTGELFF.

This clone has a handful of counts. This rearrangement joins TRBV2 to TRBJ2-7; no reliable D call. Germline-derived CDR1 and CDR2 are SNHLY and FYNNEI. Trimming stripped 8 bases from V and 2 bases from J, with 7 bases between. This CDR3 has 11 residues. The CDR3 reads CASGGAYEQYF. CDR3 bases: TGTGCCAGCGGCGGTGCCTACGAGCAGTACTTC. Full variable domain (missing parts from reference TRBV2 and TRBJ2-7): EPEVTQTPSHQVTQMGQEVILRCVPISNHLYFYWYRQILGQKVEFLVSFYNNEISEKSEIFDDQFSVERPDGSNFTLKIRSTKLEDSAMYFCASGGAYEQYFGPGTRLTVT.

The chain is built from TRBV4-2 and TRBJ2-3, with TRBD2 identical over 13 bases. The CDR3 is 17 amino acids. V shed 0 bases and J 3 bases; nucleotides not matched to a gene: 3. Germline assignment: CDR1 LGHNA and CDR2 YNFKEQ. The chain's CDR3 is CASSQETSGGATDTQYF. The CDR3 DNA reads as TGTGCCAGCAGCCAAGAAACTAGCGGGGGGGCGACAGATACGCAGTATTTT.

The chain combines TRBV13 with TRBJ1-3; 10 bases match TRBD1. Germline V gene sequence: CDR1 PRHDT, CDR2 FYEKMQ (reference sequence). Germline trimming cut 4 bases from V and 4 bases from J; bases unmatched to any gene: 7. The length of the CDR3 is 16 residues. In DNA, the CDR3 is TGTGCCAGCAGCTGGGGCGGACAGGGGGACGGAAACACCATATATTTT. Translating gives CASSWGGQGDGNTIYF.

The chain carries TRBV18 and TRBJ1-1; TRBD1 agrees at 11 bases. V shed 6 bases, J shed 1 base, and the junction held 10 bases outside the gene matches. The CDR3 totals 17 residues. Germline V lookup: CDR1 KGHSH, CDR2 LQKENI. The CDR3 sequence: CASSRTGGAMANTEAFF. CDR3 coding DNA: TGTGCCAGCTCTCGGACAGGGGGCGCGATGGCGAACACTGAAGCTTTCTTT.

This rearrangement joins TRBV18 to TRBJ1-2; D may be TRBD1 (6 bases). Germline CDR1 and CDR2: KGHSH and LQKENI. CDR3 length: 13 amino acids. V was trimmed by 4 bases and J by 8 bases, leaving 14 bases between them. DNA of the CDR3: TGTGCCAGCTCACAACAGGGAACGGAAGGCTACACCTTC. Its protein is CASSQQGTEGYTF. Filled out from reference TRBV18 and TRBJ1-2, the complete variable domain reads NAGVMQNPRHLVRRRGQEARLRCSPMKGHSHVYWYRQLPEEGLKFMVYLQKENIIDESGMPKERFSAEFPKEGPSILRIQQVVRGDSAAYFCASSQQGTEGYTFGSGTRLTVV.